Sequencing of this TCR beta chain was carried out in a study of blood T cell repertoires in COVID-19. The overall study: Italy, Spain and the United States were the sources of the convalescent and acute COVID-19 samples. PBMCs, B-cell-depleted T cells, or T cells provided the cDNA or gDNA that made up the material.

The repertoire was sequenced with immunoSEQ multiplex PCR; TCRdb's copy has only in-frame clones and lacks some. The table has just over 300,000 clones, about 90% seen once. Participant-given clinical history determined each cohort assignment. The CDR3 loop spans 14 amino acids. Germline CDR1 reads SGHDN; CDR2 reads FVKESK. V was shortened by 1 base and J by 7 bases, with 11 bases between the two germline ends. The gene calls are TRBV14 and TRBJ2-1, with a possible D match to TRBD1 (5 bases). The specimen was PBMCs or T cells enriched from blood (not recorded which). The receptor was isolated from a woman aged 18-30 years with acute COVID-19. CDR3 nucleotide sequence: TGTGCCAGCAGCCAAGTATGGACAAGTAATGAGCAGTTCTTC. The encoded protein is CASSQVWTSNEQFF.